The 20 T cell receptor beta chains presented below share a single source sample, sequenced in a study of T cells in Graves' hyperthyroidism and ophthalmopathy. The source material, RNA transcripts, was used to amplify TCR beta CDR3 regions. First-round RT-PCR with HTBI primers amplified the TCR CDR3 region. TCRdb redid the calling of the multiplex PCR reads with MiXCR, one entry per CDR3 protein. The profile shows about 380,000 distinct CDR3 sequences, about 13% of them singletons. What was sequenced was blood. The receptors derive from a man aged 25-45 years with Graves' hyperthyroidism that later progressed to Graves' ophthalmopathy.

The table lists this clonotype with many counts. The chain recombines TRBV5-8 with TRBJ1-1; tentatively, D is TRBD1 (5 bases). Germline V lookup: CDR1 SGHTS, CDR2 YDEGEE. The ends were cut back, 0 bases at V and 2 bases at J, with 11 bases in the middle. The CDR3 is 15 amino acids. CDR3 residues: CASSLEEGFNTEAFF. The CDR3 DNA is TGTGCCAGCAGCTTGGAAGAGGGGTTTAACACTGAAGCTTTCTTT.

The rearrangement links TRBV27 to TRBJ2-7; tentatively, D is TRBD1 or TRBD2 (5 bases each). The CDR3 extends over 14 amino acids. The germline V and J ends were trimmed by 7 bases and 2 bases, with 15 bases remaining between them. Germline CDR1 MNHEY, CDR2 SMNVEV (reference sequence). The CDR3 DNA is TGTGCCAGCACCATAGGCGTGGGGGCCTACGAGCAGTACTTC. The encoded protein is CASTIGVGAYEQYF.

This clonotype has ten or more counts. This chain connects TRBV20-1 to TRBJ2-1; the match to TRBD2 covers 11 bases. CDR3 length equals 14 residues. Germline loops: CDR1 DFQATT, CDR2 SNEGSKA (reference sequence). V dropped 5 bases and J dropped 4; count of bases not matched to a gene: 4. Here the CDR3 DNA reads TGCAGTGCTTCCGGGACTAGCGGATACAATGAGCAGTTCTTC. It encodes CSASGTSGYNEQFF.

This clonotype was seen repeatedly, ten times or more. The chain combines TRBV5-5 with TRBJ1-6; D is ambiguous. Trimming removed 0 bases from V and 8 bases from J, with 6 bases in between. This CDR3 region has 13 residues. Germline V gene data show CDR1 as SGHKS and CDR2 as YYEKEE (reference sequence). As DNA, the CDR3 is TGTGCCAGCAGCTTGGTTCGGGATTCACCCCTCCACTTT. This gives the protein CASSLVRDSPLHF.

At least ten counts were recorded for this clonotype. The chain carries TRBV19 and TRBJ1-6, with D hard to call. The CDR3 consists of 16 residues. The V end lost 4 bases, the J end lost 9 bases, and 19 bases lay between the germline ends. The germline V gene encodes CDR1 LNHDA and CDR2 SQIVND (reference sequence). CDR3 DNA: TGTGCCAGTAGTACCCAGTCTGGGTGGTCGAGTTCACCCCTCCACTTT. Protein: CASSTQSGWSSSPLHF.

This clonotype was counted at least ten times. The gene calls are TRBV27 and TRBJ2-3; 11 bases match TRBD2. The CDR3 extends over 15 amino acids. Germline values: CDR1 MNHEY, CDR2 SMNVEV (reference sequence). The J segment lost 4 bases and the V segment lost 6 bases, leaving 6 bases of the junction unmatched. The CDR3 DNA reads TGTGCCAGCAGACCACTAGCGGGGGTTCCAGATACGCAGTATTTT. It yields the protein CASRPLAGVPDTQYF.

In its sample, this clonotype was seen a few times. Being one base from a much bigger clone, this may be a read error. J is TRBJ2-7 and V is TRBV7-2; D possibly corresponds to TRBD2 (6 bases). Germline-derived CDR1 and CDR2 are SGHTA and FQGNSA. Trimming took 6 bases from V and 0 from J, leaving 9 bases between them. The CDR3 totals 13 residues. The CDR3: CASRFGSSYEQYF. The CDR3 DNA sequence: TGTGCCAGCAGATTCGGGAGCTCCTACGAGCAGTACTTC.

Many counts were recorded for this clonotype. V usage is TRBV12-3 or TRBV12-4 and J usage is TRBJ2-1; unclear D gene. Trimming stripped 6 bases from V and 6 bases from J, with 6 bases between. This CDR3 is built from 11 residues. The CDR3 DNA follows: TGTGCCAGCAGCCAAACCAATGAGCAGTTCTTC. Its protein product is CASSQTNEQFF.

This clonotype was observed a handful of times. The chain joins TRBV28 to TRBJ1-2; maybe TRBD1 (6 bases). The V gene lost 4 bases and the J gene lost 4 bases, with 10 bases spanning the gap. CDR3 size: 13 residues. Germline V gives CDR1 MDHEN, CDR2 SYDVKM. CDR3: CASSSGDGYGYTF. In DNA form, the CDR3 reads TGTGCCAGCAGTTCAGGGGACGGCTATGGCTACACCTTC.

This clonotype turned up a few times. The chain couples TRBV27 to TRBJ2-1; 7 nucleotides match TRBD2. V trimming: 7 bases; J trimming: 7 bases; junction bases outside the gene matches: 4. CDR3 length: 12 amino acids. Germline CDR1 and CDR2: MNHEY and SMNVEV (reference sequence). CDR3 sequence: CASNGLGNEQFF. The CDR3 DNA reads as TGTGCCAGCAACGGACTAGGGAATGAGCAGTTCTTC.

This clonotype has just a few counts. The chain joins TRBV5-6 to TRBJ1-1; 10 bases match TRBD1. Germline V gives CDR1 SGHDT, CDR2 YYEEEE. V lost 3 bases and J lost 4; bases outside the gene matches: 15. The CDR3 has 18 residues. For the CDR3, the DNA is TGTGCCAGCAGCTCTACCGGGACAGGGGCTTGGGGGGCCACTGAAGCTTTCTTT. Protein product: CASSSTGTGAWGATEAFF.

Only a few counts were recorded for this clonotype. J is TRBJ2-7 and V is TRBV18, with TRBD1 matching 8 bases. Unmatched junction bases numbered 6, after V lost 2 bases and J lost 3 bases. The CDR3 consists of 15 residues. Germline V gene lookup returns CDR1 KGHSH and CDR2 LQKENI. CDR3 sequence (DNA): TGTGCCAGCTCACCATCCAGACAGGGGTTCTACGAGCAGTACTTC. Amino acids: CASSPSRQGFYEQYF.

This clonotype was counted at least ten times. The rearrangement links TRBV12-3 or TRBV12-4 to TRBJ1-6, with 7 bases identical to TRBD1. The CDR3 consists of 16 residues. With V trimmed by 7 bases and J by 4 bases, 10 bases remained unmatched. The chain's CDR3 is CASTSGAGQYNSPLHF. CDR3 nucleotide sequence: TGTGCCAGCACCTCGGGAGCGGGACAGTATAATTCACCCCTCCACTTT.

This clonotype appeared a few times. The V gene is TRBV20-1, the J gene TRBJ1-1; no definite D call. The CDR3 extends over 11 amino acids. Germline CDR1 and CDR2: DFQATT and SNEGSKA (reference sequence). Trimming removed 4 bases from V and 11 bases from J, with 14 bases in between. The CDR3: CSAKTGLGAFF. CDR3 bases: TGCAGTGCTAAGACGGGATTGGGGGCTTTCTTT.

There are many counts of this clonotype. The V gene is TRBV7-9, the J gene TRBJ2-4, with a tentative D call TRBD1 (6 bases). V was clipped by 1 base and J by 0 bases, with 10 bases between them. CDR1 and CDR2 (germline): SEHNR, FQNEAQ (reference sequence). The CDR3 spans 16 residues. The CDR3 reads CASSLGQGLAKNIQYF. The CDR3 nucleotides read TGTGCCAGCAGCTTAGGTCAGGGGCTAGCCAAAAACATTCAGTACTTC.

This clonotype was detected only a few times. Possible read error: a much larger clone is one base away. Written as DNA, the CDR3 is TGTGCTCGTGGTTTGGTAGACCAGGGCCCTGAAGCTTTCTTT. It codes for CARGLVDQGPEAFF. J is TRBJ1-1 and V is TRBV12-5; maybe TRBD1 (5 bases). The CDR3 is made up of 14 amino acids. Germline values: CDR1 LGHNT, CDR2 FRNRAP.

The rearrangement joins TRBV27 to TRBJ2-7; tentatively, D is TRBD1 (6 bases). The CDR3 is 15 amino acids. Between the trimmed V and J ends, which lost 3 bases and 4 bases, there was a span of 16 bases. Germline values: CDR1 MNHEY, CDR2 SMNVEV (reference sequence). The CDR3 region is CASSFRTGRPYEQYF. CDR3 bases: TGTGCCAGCAGTTTTCGTACAGGGCGTCCGTACGAGCAGTACTTC.

There are many counts of this clonotype. This sequence joins TRBV30 and TRBJ1-5; possible D gene TRBD1, 5 bases. The V and J ends lost 1 base and 3 bases respectively, with 13 bases between them. CDR1 and CDR2 (germline): GTSNPN, SVGIG (reference sequence). This CDR3 is 15 amino acids long. The chain's CDR3 is CAWSGKGLYNQPQHF. CDR3 bases: TGTGCCTGGAGTGGGAAGGGACTGTACAATCAGCCCCAGCATTTT. The variable domain in full, completed from reference TRBV30 and TRBJ1-5, reads SQTIHQWPATLVQPVGSPLSLECTVEGTSNPNLYWYRQAAGRGLQLLFYSVGIGQISSEVPQNLSASRPQDRQFILSSKKLLLSDSGFYLCAWSGKGLYNQPQHFGDGTRLSIL.

A few counts support this clonotype. Here the CDR3 DNA reads TGTGCCAGCAGTTCTACCGCCAACGGCAAGGTATTTCGGGGCTACACCTTC. Translated: CASSSTANGKVFRGYTF. The chain joins TRBV9 to TRBJ1-2; D is ambiguous. From germline, CDR1 is SGDLS and CDR2 YYNGEE. The CDR3 has 17 amino acids. The ends were cut back, 5 bases at V and 8 bases at J, with 28 bases in the middle.

This clonotype was found many times. This sequence joins TRBV7-9 and TRBJ1-1; D may be TRBD1 (5 bases). The CDR3 runs 12 residues. Trimming took off 4 bases at V and 3 bases at J, with 6 bases between the two ends. The V gene's germline CDR1 is SEHNR and CDR2 FQNEAQ (reference sequence). DNA for the CDR3: TGTGCCAGCAGCTCCAGGGACACTGAAGCTTTCTTT. This translates into CASSSRDTEAFF.